The 27 T cell receptor beta chains listed next were all sequenced from one sample in a study of regulatory T cells in long-lasting Graves disease. The time point was: newly diagnosed GD, antithyroid drugs for less than 3 months. The authors made the TCR library using RNA they extracted from PBMCs. Relying on iRepertoire HTBI primers and Arm-PCR of CDR3 regions, the team built TCR beta libraries. TCRdb processed the multiplex PCR reads anew with MiXCR; each CDR3 protein has one entry. The data hold about 560,000 distinct CDR3 sequences, with 15% to 20% observed a single time. These data were also filed under a second study, of T cells in Graves' hyperthyroidism and ophthalmopathy.

Sequencing used peripheral blood mononuclear cells (PBMCs), obtained at new diagnosis, from a patient treated with antithyroid drugs. These TCRs come from a young man with Graves disease.

The chain couples TRBV2 to TRBJ2-2, with D maybe TRBD2 (6 bases). V lost 3 bases and J 4 bases, leaving 15 bases between the germline ends. The CDR3 spans 16 residues. Germline V gene data show CDR1 as SNHLY and CDR2 as FYNNEI. Written as DNA, the CDR3 is TGTGCCAGCAGTGATTATGCGGGAACGGTCACCGGGGAGCTGTTTTTT. This gives the protein CASSDYAGTVTGELFF.

This clonotype was observed a few times. V is TRBV5-6 and J is TRBJ2-5; 11 positions agree with TRBD2. The V gene end was trimmed by 2 bases and the J gene end by 2 bases; junction bases not matched to a gene: 5. Germline V CDR1 and CDR2: SGHDT, YYEEEE. CDR3 length: 16 residues. CDR3 region: CASSFGTSGLQETQYF. CDR3 coding DNA: TGTGCCAGCAGCTTCGGGACTAGCGGTCTACAAGAGACCCAGTACTTC.

This clonotype was found a few times. The chain employs TRBV20-1 and TRBJ1-1; no definite D call. Per the germline V gene, CDR1 is DFQATT and CDR2 is SNEGSKA (reference sequence). The CDR3 runs 15 residues. Trimming took off 0 bases at V and 5 bases at J, with 16 bases between the two ends. The CDR3 here is CSARDQVTRRTEAFF. CDR3 bases: TGCAGTGCTAGAGATCAGGTAACTCGGAGAACTGAAGCTTTCTTT.

CDR3 residues: CASSLFTDYNEQFF. The CDR3 DNA follows: TGTGCCAGCAGTTTATTTACGGATTACAATGAGCAGTTCTTC. The chain carries TRBV27 and TRBJ2-1, with D uncertain. This CDR3 contains 14 residues. Germline V lookup: CDR1 MNHEY, CDR2 SMNVEV (reference sequence). The V gene lost 1 base and the J gene lost 4 bases, with 8 bases spanning the gap.

This clonotype was recorded a few times. This chain links TRBV19 with TRBJ2-6; D is undetermined. V was clipped by 5 bases and J by 3 bases, with 8 bases between them. The CDR3 has 14 amino acids. CDR1 and CDR2 from the germline V gene are LNHDA and SQIVND (reference sequence). CDR3 nucleotides: TGTGCCAGTAGTCCTTCTCGTGGGGCCAACGTCCTGACTTTC. Amino acid sequence: CASSPSRGANVLTF.

The chain couples TRBV6-6 to TRBJ2-7; no definite D call. The germline gives CDR1 MNHNY, CDR2 SVGAGI (reference sequence). The CDR3 spans 15 residues. With 0 bases removed from V and 2 bases from J, the gap between germline ends came to 11 bases. The CDR3 DNA reads as TGTGCCAGCAGTTACTCGGCGGACGGAGCCTACGAGCAGTACTTC. Translated: CASSYSADGAYEQYF.

The CDR3, as DNA: TGCGCCAGCAGCTCGCACCTAGCGGGAGCGGACACAGATACGCAGTATTTT. Residues: CASSSHLAGADTDTQYF. The V and J genes are TRBV5-1 and TRBJ2-3, with 10 bases fitting TRBD2. Looked up from germline, CDR1 is SGHRS and CDR2 is YFSETQ. This CDR3 is built from 17 residues. V trimming: 3 bases; J trimming: 2 bases; junction bases outside the gene matches: 9.

There are many counts of this clonotype. V gene TRBV2 combines with J gene TRBJ2-1, with 11 positions matching TRBD2. V dropped 6 bases and J dropped 4; count of bases not matched to a gene: 11. This CDR3 contains 17 residues. CDR1 and CDR2 from the germline V gene are SNHLY and FYNNEI. The DNA for the CDR3 is TGTGCCAGCAGGGACAGCTCCGGGACTAGCGGTTACAATGAGCAGTTCTTC. Amino acids: CASRDSSGTSGYNEQFF.

V is TRBV15 and J is TRBJ2-1; maybe TRBD2 (5 bases). This CDR3 has 16 residues. Deletions cut 2 bases from V and 2 bases from J, with 13 bases between. CDR1 and CDR2 from the germline V gene are LNHNV and YYDKDF (reference sequence). This CDR3 is CATSRQTNPPYNEQFF. Here the CDR3 DNA reads TGTGCCACCAGCAGACAGACTAATCCCCCCTACAATGAGCAGTTCTTC. The whole variable domain, remainder taken from reference TRBV15 and TRBJ2-1, is DAMVIQNPRYQVTQFGKPVTLSCSQTLNHNVMYWYQQKSSQAPKLLFHYYDKDFNNEADTPDNFQSRRPNTSFCFLDIRSPGLGDTAMYLCATSRQTNPPYNEQFFGPGTRLTVL.

The chain links TRBV5-1 to TRBJ2-5; D not resolved. The length of the CDR3 is 15 residues. The ends were cut back, 1 base at V and 0 bases at J, with 10 bases in the middle. The germline V gene has CDR1 SGHRS and CDR2 YFSETQ. CDR3 loop: CASSLTASYQETQYF. The CDR3 nucleotides read TGCGCCAGCAGCTTGACTGCTTCGTACCAAGAGACCCAGTACTTC. Variable domain in full (rest from reference TRBV5-1 and TRBJ2-5): KAGVTQTPRYLIKTRGQQVTLSCSPISGHRSVSWYQQTPGQGLQFLFEYFSETQRNKGNFPGRFSGRQFSNSRSEMNVSTLELGDSALYLCASSLTASYQETQYFGPGTRLLVL.

This clonotype appeared many times. The chain combines TRBV9 with TRBJ2-7; perhaps TRBD1 as D (6 bases). Germline CDR1 SGDLS, CDR2 YYNGEE. This CDR3 spans 15 amino acids. Trimming left V 0 bases short and J 3 bases short, with 13 bases between. The CDR3 spells CASSVEDTTGYEQYF. DNA for the CDR3: TGTGCCAGCAGCGTAGAAGATACGACAGGCTACGAGCAGTACTTC.

This rearrangement joins TRBV5-1 to TRBJ2-3; TRBD2 might be the D (7 bases). Trimming removed 2 bases at V and 14 bases at J, with 12 bases between. In germline, CDR1 is SGHRS, CDR2 YFSETQ. The CDR3 sequence is 11 residues long. The CDR3 here is CASSLAGQWYF. The DNA of the CDR3 is TGCGCCAGCAGCTTAGCGGGACAATGGTATTTT.

A few counts support this clonotype. The chain links TRBV4-1 to TRBJ2-1; 12 bases agree with TRBD2. In germline, CDR1 is MGHRA, CDR2 YSYEKL. There are 18 residues in the CDR3. Trimming cost V 0 bases and J 8 bases; bases outside gene matches: 11. CDR3 sequence (DNA): TGCGCCAGCAGCCAAGATCCAGGACTAGCGGGAAGTGTATATGAGCAGTTCTTC. This gives the protein CASSQDPGLAGSVYEQFF.

The V call is TRBV5-1, the J call TRBJ1-1; perhaps TRBD1 as D (5 bases). The length of the CDR3 is 14 residues. Germline values: CDR1 SGHRS, CDR2 YFSETQ. Trimming pared 0 bases from V and 5 bases from J, leaving 11 bases between. The CDR3 loop reads CASSLVGVETEAFF. The CDR3 DNA reads as TGCGCCAGCAGCTTGGTGGGGGTAGAGACTGAAGCTTTCTTT.

In this sample, this clonotype turned up many times. The V call is TRBV6-5, the J call TRBJ2-7; 10 bases are a match to TRBD1. Per the germline V gene, CDR1 is MNHEY and CDR2 is SVGAGI. The CDR3 totals 15 residues. The trim removed 4 bases at V and 6 bases at J, leaving 9 bases unmatched. The CDR3 spells CASSFRDRGSGEQYF. The CDR3 nucleotides are TGTGCCAGCAGTTTCCGGGACAGGGGATCAGGCGAGCAGTACTTC.

The chain carries TRBV12-3 or TRBV12-4 and TRBJ2-5; D may be TRBD2 (7 bases). There are 16 residues in the CDR3. Trimming took off 4 bases at V and 5 bases at J, with 20 bases between the two ends. CDR3 coding DNA: TGTGCCAGCAGTTCTAAGGGGGAGGGCCTAGGGGAGACCCAGTACTTC. Protein: CASSSKGEGLGETQYF.

The genes are TRBV5-1 and TRBJ2-2, with 8 bases lining up with TRBD2. This CDR3 contains 17 residues. CDR1 and CDR2 from the germline V gene are SGHRS and YFSETQ. The V and J ends lost 1 base and 0 bases, in that order; junction bases with no gene match: 5. In nucleotides, the CDR3 is TGCGCCAGCAGCTTGCGGACTAGCCGCACGAACACCGGGGAGCTGTTTTTT. Translated: CASSLRTSRTNTGELFF.

The chain has TRBV15 and TRBJ2-7, with TRBD1 as a possible D gene (6 bases). Deletions cut 0 bases from V and 4 bases from J, with 13 bases between. The germline V gene has CDR1 LNHNV and CDR2 YYDKDF (reference sequence). The CDR3 sequence is 15 residues long. CDR3 sequence: CATSRDWGRGYEQYF. In DNA, the CDR3 is TGTGCCACCAGCAGAGATTGGGGCAGGGGTTACGAGCAGTACTTC.

This clonotype was observed many times. The chain joins TRBV27 to TRBJ2-1; 9 bases line up with TRBD2. CDR1 MNHEY and CDR2 SMNVEV come from the germline V gene (reference sequence). The CDR3 length is 16 residues. V was pared by 5 bases and J by 4 bases, with 9 bases of the junction left unmatched. The CDR3 nucleotides are TGTGCCAGCAGTCTTAGCGGGAGTGGGGTTTACAATGAGCAGTTCTTC. It is translated as CASSLSGSGVYNEQFF.

This clonotype was found a few times. This rearrangement joins TRBV6-1 to TRBJ1-1; tentatively, D is TRBD1 (5 bases). Germline CDR1 is MNHNS and CDR2 is SASEGT. The CDR3 is made up of 13 amino acids. Trimming removed 6 bases from V and 4 bases from J, with 12 bases in between. The CDR3 DNA follows: TGTGCCAGCAGGAGGGGAATAATCACTGAAGCTTTCTTT. Translation gives CASRRGIITEAFF.

This clonotype appeared a few times. J is TRBJ1-4 and V is TRBV6-1; 7 bases are shared with TRBD1. The V gene end was trimmed by 6 bases and the J gene end by 5 bases; junction bases not matched to a gene: 9. Per germline, CDR1 MNHNS and CDR2 SASEGT. This CDR3 spans 15 amino acids. DNA of the CDR3: TGTGCCAGCAGGCAACCGGGACAGTCAAATGAAAAACTGTTTTTT. The encoded protein is CASRQPGQSNEKLFF.

The J gene is TRBJ1-6, the V gene TRBV18; possibly TRBD1 for D (6 bases). The germline V and J ends were trimmed by 6 bases and 13 bases, with 13 bases remaining between them. The CDR3 sequence is 12 residues long. The germline V gene encodes CDR1 KGHSH and CDR2 LQKENI. DNA for the CDR3: TGTGCCAGCTCCGTTGAGAGGGGGCCCCTCCACTTT. As protein: CASSVERGPLHF.

CDR3 nucleotides: TGTGCCAGCAGCCCCGAAGCGGGGCGATACAATGAGCAGTTCTTC. Its translation is CASSPEAGRYNEQFF. This chain links TRBV3-1 with TRBJ2-1, with 7 bases that match TRBD2. The V gene end was trimmed by 4 bases and the J gene end by 4 bases; junction bases not matched to a gene: 7. Germline V CDR1 and CDR2: LGHDT, YNNKEL (reference sequence). The CDR3 sequence is 15 residues long.

This clonotype was found many times. This chain joins TRBV3-1 and TRBJ2-1; D unresolved. CDR3 length equals 12 residues. Looked up from germline, CDR1 is LGHDT and CDR2 is YNNKEL (reference sequence). Deletions cut 1 base from V and 6 bases from J, with 4 bases between. CDR3: CASSQVANEQFF. In DNA, the CDR3 is TGTGCCAGCAGCCAAGTGGCCAATGAGCAGTTCTTC.

This clonotype was seen a handful of times. One junction end disagrees with the germline gene, perhaps due to a read error. V usage is TRBV27 and J usage is TRBJ2-7; possibly TRBD2 for D (5 bases). Germline CDR1 reads MNHEY; CDR2 reads SMNVEV (reference sequence). This CDR3 is 19 amino acids long. CDR3 nucleotide sequence: TGTGCCAGCAGCCCCCTCGGATCAACTCGAGAGCGGAGCTCCTACGAGCAGCACTTC. Encoded protein: CASSPLGSTRERSSYEQHF.

This clonotype occurred many times. This chain connects TRBV5-1 to TRBJ1-2, with D possibly TRBD1 on 5 matching bases. CDR3 length equals 12 residues. Germline-derived CDR1 and CDR2 are SGHRS and YFSETQ. Trimming took off 7 bases at V and 7 bases at J, with 14 bases between the two ends. As DNA, the CDR3 is TGCGCCAGCGGGTCCGGGACCGGTGGCTACACCTTC. Translated, it gives CASGSGTGGYTF.

This clonotype was seen a few times. The J gene is TRBJ1-5, the V gene TRBV6-5; 8 bases match TRBD1. This CDR3 comprises 18 residues. Unmatched junction bases numbered 11, after V lost 4 bases and J lost 0 bases. CDR1 and CDR2 (germline): MNHEY, SVGAGI. The CDR3 nucleotides read TGTGCCAGCAGTTTCCGACGTGGGACAGGTTATAGCAATCAGCCCCAGCATTTT. It encodes CASSFRRGTGYSNQPQHF.